One and the same sample provided the 30 T cell receptor beta chains below, sequenced in a study of T cells in Graves' hyperthyroidism and ophthalmopathy. Amplification yielded TCR beta CDR3 regions, with RNA transcripts as the source. First-round RT-PCR of the TCR CDR3 relied on the HTBI primer set. MiXCR, applied by TCRdb to the multiplex PCR reads, yields one record per CDR3 protein. This table holds a few hundred thousand distinct CDR3 sequences, roughly 15% found once. Sequences were obtained from blood. These receptors all stem from a woman aged 40 to 55 with Graves' ophthalmopathy.

A few counts support this clonotype. The chain employs TRBV10-2 and TRBJ2-7; D ambiguous. CDR1 is WSHSY and CDR2 is SAAADI in the germline V gene. V lost 7 bases and J 0 bases, leaving 4 bases between the germline ends. This CDR3 comprises 11 residues. The CDR3 coding sequence is TGCGCCAGCAAACACTCCTACGAGCAGTACTTC. Protein sequence: CASKHSYEQYF.

The V call is TRBV20-1, the J call TRBJ1-2; 8 bases align to TRBD1. This CDR3 is built from 16 residues. The V and J ends lost 4 bases and 6 bases, in that order; junction bases with no gene match: 16. The germline V gene encodes CDR1 DFQATT and CDR2 SNEGSKA (reference sequence). CDR3 sequence (DNA): TGCAGTGCTACAGACCGCTCCCAGGGGGCGTATAATGGCTACACCTTC. It is translated as CSATDRSQGAYNGYTF.

The V and J genes are TRBV10-3 and TRBJ2-5; either TRBD1 or TRBD2 may supply D (5 bases each). V lost 4 bases, J lost 7 bases, and 16 bases lay in between. The length of the CDR3 is 14 residues. Germline CDR1 and CDR2: ENHRY and SYGVKD. The CDR3 DNA sequence: TGTGCCATCAGTGTAGTAGGGGACGAGGGGACCCAGTACTTC. The encoded protein is CAISVVGDEGTQYF.

This clonotype has only a few counts. A much larger clone sits a single nucleotide away, making a read error possible. Since no conserved phenylalanine or tryptophan closes the CDR3, a read error is the likely cause. The rearrangement uses TRBV11-2 and TRBJ2-5; D may correspond to TRBD1 or TRBD2 (5 bases each). V was cut by 8 bases and J by 4 bases, with 5 bases left in between. CDR1 and CDR2 from the germline V gene are SGHAT and FQNNGV. This CDR3 comprises 10 residues. The CDR3, as DNA: TGTGCCAGCGGGGGAGAGACCCAGTACTCC. Translation gives CASGGETQYS.

The gene calls are TRBV11-2 and TRBJ2-5, with D perhaps TRBD1 or TRBD2 (6 bases each). Trimming shortened V by 5 bases and J by 13 bases, and 23 bases separated the two germline ends. Per germline, CDR1 SGHAT and CDR2 FQNNGV. The CDR3 has 14 residues. The CDR3 sequence is CASSHGGGFRSGYF. The CDR3 coding sequence is TGTGCCAGCAGCCATGGAGGGGGGTTCAGAAGCGGGTACTTC.

This rearrangement joins TRBV20-1 to TRBJ1-6, with TRBD1 identical over 9 bases. This CDR3 region has 16 residues. Germline CDR1 is DFQATT and CDR2 is SNEGSKA (reference sequence). V trimming: 0 bases; J trimming: 6 bases; junction bases outside the gene matches: 6. The CDR3 loop reads CSARERQGGRNSPLHF. In DNA, the CDR3 is TGCAGTGCTAGAGAGAGACAGGGGGGCCGTAATTCACCCCTCCACTTT.

This clonotype came up many times. Written as DNA, the CDR3 is TGTGCCAGCAGAGGGACGGCCTACGAGCAGTACTTC. This gives the protein CASRGTAYEQYF. The rearrangement joins TRBV27 to TRBJ2-7; the D gene could be TRBD1 or TRBD2 (5 bases each). CDR1 and CDR2 from the germline V gene are MNHEY and SMNVEV (reference sequence). V lost 6 bases, J lost 2 bases, and 8 bases lay in between. This CDR3 is 12 amino acids long.

This chain joins TRBV7-9 and TRBJ2-3; no reliable D call. V was cut by 4 bases and J by 5 bases, with 10 bases left in between. Germline V lookup: CDR1 SEHNR, CDR2 FQNEAQ (reference sequence). This CDR3 contains 13 residues. CDR3 in amino acids: CASSSLSGDTQYF. In DNA, the CDR3 is TGTGCCAGCAGCTCCCTCAGTGGAGATACGCAGTATTTT. Together with reference TRBV7-9 and TRBJ2-3, the CDR3 gives the full variable domain: DTGVSQNPRHKITKRGQNVTFRCDPISEHNRLYWYRQTLGQGPEFLTYFQNEAQLEKSRLLSDRFSAERPKGSFSTLEIQRTEQGDSAMYLCASSSLSGDTQYFGPGTRLTVL.

V gene TRBV24-1 combines with J gene TRBJ2-2, with D maybe TRBD1 (5 bases). The CDR3 length is 21 residues. Germline assignment: CDR1 KGHDR and CDR2 SFDVKD. V lost 1 base and J 0 bases, leaving 23 bases between the germline ends. The CDR3 region has the DNA TGTGCCACCAGTGATTTTTCTGGTCCAGGGTTTGGTTCTTCGAACACCGGGGAGCTGTTTTTT. Translating gives CATSDFSGPGFGSSNTGELFF.

This sequence joins TRBV7-9 and TRBJ1-4; no firm D call. The V end was cut by 5 bases, the J end by 8 bases, with 6 bases between. The CDR3 has 11 amino acids. Germline loops: CDR1 SEHNR, CDR2 FQNEAQ (reference sequence). The CDR3 coding sequence is TGTGCCAGCAGCCCACAGGAAAAACTGTTTTTT. Protein product: CASSPQEKLFF.

The genes are TRBV4-1 and TRBJ1-3, with a tentative D call TRBD1 (5 bases). This CDR3 has 15 amino acids. Germline V gene data show CDR1 as MGHRA and CDR2 as YSYEKL. The V and J ends lost 5 bases and 2 bases respectively, with 13 bases between them. CDR3 sequence reads: CASSVTDLAGNTIYF. As DNA, the CDR3 is TGCGCCAGCAGCGTGACAGATCTAGCTGGAAACACCATATATTTT.

This clonotype has only a few counts. The J gene is TRBJ1-3, the V gene TRBV5-1; TRBD1 is a possible D gene (5 bases). Germline V lookup: CDR1 SGHRS, CDR2 YFSETQ. The CDR3 length is 17 residues. Deletions cut 5 bases from V and 0 bases from J, with 18 bases between. The CDR3 spells CASRETGLSFSGNTIYF. CDR3 bases: TGCGCCAGCAGAGAGACGGGACTGAGTTTCTCTGGAAACACCATATATTTT.

This clonotype has ten or more counts. V gene TRBV6-1 combines with J gene TRBJ2-2; D is ambiguous. The CDR3 has 13 residues. The ends were cut back, 9 bases at V and 2 bases at J, with 10 bases in the middle. The germline V gene encodes CDR1 MNHNS and CDR2 SASEGT. The DNA of the CDR3 is TGTGCCAGTACGGACCCCAACACCGGGGAGCTGTTTTTT. Translated: CASTDPNTGELFF.

The chain carries TRBV10-3 and TRBJ1-1; 9 bases line up with TRBD1. With 6 bases clipped from V and 7 bases from J, the junction kept 6 bases outside the gene matches. Germline CDR1 reads ENHRY; CDR2 reads SYGVKD. The CDR3 sequence is 13 residues long. The CDR3 region is CAIRNGQGLEAFF. CDR3 DNA sequence: TGTGCCATCAGAAATGGACAGGGGCTTGAAGCTTTCTTT.

This clonotype has ten or more counts. The genes are TRBV29-1 and TRBJ2-3; 11 bases are a match to TRBD1. Looked up from germline, CDR1 is SQVTM and CDR2 is ANQGSEA. CDR3 length: 13 residues. J gave up 3 bases and V 7 bases, and 3 bases lay outside the gene matches. CDR3 sequence: CSGGQGETDTQYF. CDR3 bases: TGCAGCGGGGGACAGGGGGAGACAGATACGCAGTATTTT.

This clonotype was recorded at least ten times. This chain connects TRBV29-1 to TRBJ2-2; no reliable D call. V lost 0 bases and J 6 bases, leaving 11 bases between the germline ends. The CDR3 sequence is 14 residues long. Germline V gene lookup returns CDR1 SQVTM and CDR2 ANQGSEA. The CDR3 sequence is CSVEESPDAGELFF. CDR3 DNA: TGCAGCGTTGAAGAATCTCCGGACGCCGGGGAGCTGTTTTTT.

The chain employs TRBV7-8 and TRBJ2-2, with 8 bases identical to TRBD2. The CDR3 spans 15 residues. V shed 6 bases and J 5 bases; nucleotides not matched to a gene: 8. Per germline, CDR1 SGHVS and CDR2 FQNEAQ. In nucleotides, the CDR3 is TGTGCCAGCAGTTTATGGCGGGAGGATACCGGGGAGCTGTTTTTT. Residues: CASSLWREDTGELFF. Looking up the rest from reference TRBV7-8 and TRBJ2-2 gives the full variable domain: GAGVSQSPRYKVAKRGQDVALRCDPISGHVSLFWYQQALGQGPEFLTYFQNEAQLDKSGLPSDRFFAERPEGSVSTLKIQRTQQEDSAVYLCASSLWREDTGELFFGEGSRLTVL.

The sample holds many counts of this clonotype. V usage is TRBV3-1 and J usage is TRBJ2-1; TRBD1 agrees at 8 bases. The CDR3 covers 13 residues. Germline CDR1 is LGHDT and CDR2 is YNNKEL (reference sequence). J was trimmed by 4 bases and V by 9 bases; bases with no gene match: 5. CDR3 DNA sequence: TGTGCCAGTAGGGGACAGGCTTACAATGAGCAGTTCTTC. Amino acid sequence: CASRGQAYNEQFF.

The chain has TRBV3-1 and TRBJ1-1; TRBD1 might be the D (5 bases). This CDR3 comprises 16 residues. Per the germline V gene, CDR1 is LGHDT and CDR2 is YNNKEL (reference sequence). Deletions cut 8 bases from V and 3 bases from J, with 22 bases between. CDR3 loop: CASAPLGERSDTEAFF. In nucleotides, the CDR3 is TGTGCCAGCGCCCCCTTGGGGGAGAGGAGTGACACTGAAGCTTTCTTT.

In its sample, this clonotype was seen a few times. The V call is TRBV6-4, the J call TRBJ2-2; 7 bases fit TRBD2. The germline gives CDR1 MRHNA, CDR2 SNTAGT. This CDR3 comprises 16 residues. V dropped 0 bases and J dropped 1; count of bases not matched to a gene: 2. The CDR3 DNA is TGTGCCAGCAGTGACTCTGGCGGGAGGAACACCGGGGAGCTGTTTTTT. It encodes CASSDSGGRNTGELFF.

This clonotype was seen repeatedly, ten times or more. The J gene is TRBJ1-4, the V gene TRBV11-2; a weak D match, TRBD1 (5 bases). The ends were cut back, 3 bases at V and 8 bases at J, with 28 bases in the middle. The CDR3 runs 19 residues. The germline gives CDR1 SGHAT, CDR2 FQNNGV. CDR3 nucleotides: TGTGCCAGCAGCTTCGCCCCGGGGAGTCGGGGAGGGGTAGGGGAAAAACTGTTTTTT. It yields the protein CASSFAPGSRGGVGEKLFF.

This clonotype was found many times. The gene calls are TRBV6-1 and TRBJ1-1; 7 nucleotides line up with TRBD1. V shed 5 bases, J shed 5 bases, and the junction held 11 bases outside the gene matches. Germline lookup yields CDR1 MNHNS and CDR2 SASEGT. The CDR3 extends over 15 amino acids. The CDR3 reads CASSSTGTGYTEAFF. CDR3 nucleotide sequence: TGTGCCAGCAGTTCGACAGGGACCGGATATACTGAAGCTTTCTTT.

The table lists this clonotype with many counts. V usage is TRBV20-1 and J usage is TRBJ2-5; D is possibly TRBD1 (6 bases). Trimming shortened V by 1 base and J by 4 bases, and 13 bases separated the two germline ends. The CDR3 is 14 amino acids. Germline V CDR1 and CDR2: DFQATT, SNEGSKA (reference sequence). The CDR3 nucleotides are TGCAGTGCTAGAGTCCCCGTAGGGGGAGAGACCCAGTACTTC. Its protein is CSARVPVGGETQYF.

This clonotype was counted many times. The chain couples TRBV28 to TRBJ1-2, with 7 bases fitting TRBD1. From germline, CDR1 is MDHEN and CDR2 SYDVKM. CDR3 length equals 15 residues. V lost 2 bases to trimming and J lost 5 bases; unmatched junction nucleotides: 8. The DNA of the CDR3 is TGTGCCAGCAGTTTAATAGGACAGGCGGATTATGGCTACACCTTC. Its protein product is CASSLIGQADYGYTF.

The sample holds many counts of this clonotype. The chain has TRBV7-3 and TRBJ1-6; TRBD1 agrees at 9 bases. CDR3 length equals 14 residues. V dropped 5 bases and J dropped 9; count of bases not matched to a gene: 5. The V gene's germline CDR1 is SGHTA and CDR2 FQGTGA. The CDR3 nucleotides read TGTGCCAGCAGCAACAGGGGGCAGGGTTCACCCCTCCACTTT. Protein product: CASSNRGQGSPLHF. The full variable domain, rest sourced from reference TRBV7-3 and TRBJ1-6, is GAGVSQTPSNKVTEKGKYVELRCDPISGHTALYWYRQSLGQGPEFLIYFQGTGAADDSGLPNDRFFAVRPEGSVSTLKIQRTERGDSAVYLCASSNRGQGSPLHFGNGTRLTVT.

There are many counts of this clonotype. DNA for the CDR3: TGCGCCAGCAGCTTGGGGCTCACAGATACGCAGTATTTT. Its translation: CASSLGLTDTQYF. The V gene is TRBV5-1, the J gene TRBJ2-3; D remains unclear. The length of the CDR3 is 13 residues. V was pared by 0 bases and J by 2 bases, with 4 bases between. Germline V lookup: CDR1 SGHRS, CDR2 YFSETQ.

This clonotype showed up just a few times. The chain is built from TRBV24-1 and TRBJ1-3; possibly TRBD1 for D (5 bases). Looked up from germline, CDR1 is KGHDR and CDR2 is SFDVKD. The CDR3 extends over 14 amino acids. Trimming pared 8 bases from V and 3 bases from J, leaving 13 bases between. For the CDR3, the DNA is TGTGCCACCAAAGTGTCGGGGCTTGGAAACACCATATATTTT. Translation: CATKVSGLGNTIYF.

This clonotype occurred many times. The CDR3 bases are TGCAGCGTTGTGATGGAAGGTGGGGCGCTCGGCACAGATACGCAGTATTTT. It translates to CSVVMEGGALGTDTQYF. The chain recombines TRBV29-1 with TRBJ2-3; D is possibly TRBD1 (5 bases). CDR1 is SQVTM, CDR2 ANQGSEA, per germline. The CDR3 runs to 17 residues. Trimming left V 4 bases short and J 1 base short, with 21 bases between.

The sample holds many counts of this clonotype. Here the CDR3 reads CASSGSGALNEQYF. The CDR3 DNA is TGTGCCAGCAGTGGATCGGGAGCCCTGAACGAGCAGTACTTC. This rearrangement joins TRBV28 to TRBJ2-7; a possible D gene is TRBD2 (6 bases). CDR1 is MDHEN, CDR2 SYDVKM, per germline. Trimming took 5 bases from V and 5 from J, leaving 16 bases between them. This CDR3 has 14 amino acids.

This clonotype has more than one count but fewer than ten. This chain joins TRBV19 and TRBJ1-2; D gene uncertain. Germline V gives CDR1 LNHDA, CDR2 SQIVND (reference sequence). V lost 3 bases and J 0 bases, leaving 2 bases between the germline ends. CDR3 length: 12 amino acids. The CDR3 loop reads CASSISNYGYTF. The CDR3 nucleotides read TGTGCCAGTAGTATTTCTAACTATGGCTACACCTTC.